The present T cell receptor (beta chain) was sequenced within a study of blood T cell repertoires in COVID-19. Study-level background: PBMCs, B-cell-depleted T cells, or T cells provided the cDNA or gDNA that made up the material.

V was trimmed by 5 bases and J by 11 bases, leaving 18 bases between them. The CDR3 is 13 amino acids. Germline V gene sequence: CDR1 SGHTA, CDR2 FQGTGA. Enrollment of patients from Seattle took place during active infection, with longitudinal follow-up. Source study methods: From reference gene primer amplification, estimates of nucleated cell counts were derived. This table comes from immunoSEQ multiplex PCR, and its TCRdb copy is limited to in-frame clones, with some not included. The D gene and trimming were derived from the DNA, and the V and J assignments and clone size from that table. This sample has 40,000 to 50,000 clones, with 80% to 90% found just once.

The V and J genes are TRBV7-3 and TRBJ1-1; D ambiguous. The sequenced sample was peripheral blood. The TCR comes from a woman older than 75 with COVID-19, enrolled during active disease. The CDR3 spells CASSPTREQAAFF. The CDR3 DNA reads as TGTGCCAGCAGCCCTACGAGGGAGCAGGCCGCTTTCTTT.